What follows are 8 T cell receptor beta chains derived from one specimen sequenced in a study of blood T cell repertoires in COVID-19. Method: immunoSEQ multiplex PCR; TCRdb's copy keeps in-frame clones and lacks some. The data show 84,000 or so clones, approximately 78% seen once. The specimen sequenced was peripheral blood. The receptors stem from a woman older than 75 with acute or convalescent COVID-19.

The V and J genes are TRBV9 and TRBJ1-1; maybe TRBD1 (6 bases). Per the germline V gene, CDR1 is SGDLS and CDR2 is YYNGEE. Trimming cost V 3 bases and J 1 base, with 13 bases left between them. The length of the CDR3 is 15 residues. In DNA form, the CDR3 reads TGTGCCAGCAGCGCCATACAAGGGGGGAACACTGAAGCTTTCTTT. Translating it yields CASSAIQGGNTEAFF.

The gene calls are TRBV6-5 and TRBJ1-4; D gene ambiguous. Germline loops: CDR1 MNHEY, CDR2 SVGAGI. V dropped 6 bases and J dropped 4 bases, with 12 bases sitting between them. The CDR3 sequence is 14 residues long. The CDR3 sequence is CASRVGGDNEKLFF. CDR3 sequence (DNA): TGTGCCAGCAGGGTGGGAGGAGATAATGAAAAACTGTTTTTT.

This clone was seen only once. The rearrangement uses TRBV5-6 and TRBJ1-2, with D uncertain. The CDR3 is 16 amino acids. Trimming took 2 bases from V and 0 from J, leaving 14 bases between them. Per germline, CDR1 SGHDT and CDR2 YYEEEE. The CDR3 sequence: CASSFRQVYTNYGYTF. The CDR3, as DNA: TGTGCCAGCAGCTTTCGCCAGGTTTATACTAACTATGGCTACACCTTC. Drawing the rest from reference TRBV5-6 and TRBJ1-2, the complete variable domain is DAGVTQSPTHLIKTRGQQVTLRCSPKSGHDTVSWYQQALGQGPQFIFQYYEEEERQRGNFPDRFSGHQFPNYSSELNVNALLLGDSALYLCASSFRQVYTNYGYTFGSGTRLTVV.

The V gene is TRBV12-3 or TRBV12-4, the J gene TRBJ2-7; the D gene is possibly TRBD2 (6 bases). This CDR3 contains 12 residues. Trimming stripped 6 bases from V and 3 bases from J, with 9 bases between. Here the CDR3 reads CASSQGGYEQYF. The CDR3 DNA reads as TGTGCCAGCAGCCAGGGAGGCTACGAGCAGTACTTC.

J is TRBJ1-2 and V is TRBV29-1; no definite D call. This CDR3 comprises 11 residues. CDR1 SQVTM and CDR2 ANQGSEA come from the germline V gene. The V and J ends lost 6 bases and 8 bases respectively, with 13 bases between them. The CDR3 DNA follows: TGCAGCGTGTCGGGTCGGGAAGGCTACACCTTC. It translates to CSVSGREGYTF.

This clone was observed a single time. The chain carries TRBV27 and TRBJ1-6; possible D gene TRBD1, 5 bases. The germline V and J ends were trimmed by 6 bases and 2 bases, with 11 bases remaining between them. CDR1 and CDR2 (germline): MNHEY, SMNVEV (reference sequence). The CDR3 spans 15 residues. The CDR3 DNA reads as TGTGCCAGCAGCACAGGTCCCACCTATAATTCACCCCTCCACTTT. It encodes CASSTGPTYNSPLHF.

The V gene is TRBV18, the J gene TRBJ1-5, with a weak D call TRBD1 (5 bases). Per the germline V gene, CDR1 is KGHSH and CDR2 is LQKENI. This CDR3 is built from 18 residues. The V end lost 3 bases, the J end lost 0 bases, and 18 bases lay between the germline ends. The CDR3 bases are TGTGCCAGCTCACCCGGGGACTCACGACTTTATAGCAATCAGCCCCAGCATTTT. Its translation is CASSPGDSRLYSNQPQHF.

This clone was seen just once. This chain links TRBV6-5 with TRBJ2-7; perhaps TRBD1 as D (5 bases). V was shortened by 4 bases and J by 4 bases, with 11 bases between the two germline ends. The CDR3 is 13 amino acids. Germline V gene lookup returns CDR1 MNHEY and CDR2 SVGAGI. The CDR3, as DNA: TGTGCCAGCAGTTCCAGGGTTGGGTACGAGCAGTACTTC. The encoded protein is CASSSRVGYEQYF.